This T cell receptor beta chain was retrieved from a study of CD8 T cells in Susac syndrome. V lost 5 bases and J 6 bases, leaving 17 bases between the germline ends. The CDR3 runs to 14 residues. Germline V gene lookup returns CDR1 SGHVS and CDR2 FNYEAQ. Reverse transcription of roughly 0.5 to 1 ug RNA was performed with random hexamers. The method of amplification for TCR beta CDR3 was immunoSEQ multiplex PCR, covering 54 Vbeta and 13 Jbeta. TCRdb ran MiXCR on the immunoSEQ multiplex PCR reads and lists one entry per CDR3 protein. In the table there are some 77,000 distinct CDR3 sequences, 93% of which are singletons.

The sequencing input was CD4+ T cells from PBMCs. The sequence derives from a human donor with Susac syndrome. The V gene is TRBV7-6, the J gene TRBJ2-7, with D perhaps TRBD1 (6 bases). CDR3 sequence: CASSVQQGAGEQYF. In DNA form, the CDR3 reads TGTGCCAGCAGCGTACAACAGGGAGCCGGCGAGCAGTACTTC.